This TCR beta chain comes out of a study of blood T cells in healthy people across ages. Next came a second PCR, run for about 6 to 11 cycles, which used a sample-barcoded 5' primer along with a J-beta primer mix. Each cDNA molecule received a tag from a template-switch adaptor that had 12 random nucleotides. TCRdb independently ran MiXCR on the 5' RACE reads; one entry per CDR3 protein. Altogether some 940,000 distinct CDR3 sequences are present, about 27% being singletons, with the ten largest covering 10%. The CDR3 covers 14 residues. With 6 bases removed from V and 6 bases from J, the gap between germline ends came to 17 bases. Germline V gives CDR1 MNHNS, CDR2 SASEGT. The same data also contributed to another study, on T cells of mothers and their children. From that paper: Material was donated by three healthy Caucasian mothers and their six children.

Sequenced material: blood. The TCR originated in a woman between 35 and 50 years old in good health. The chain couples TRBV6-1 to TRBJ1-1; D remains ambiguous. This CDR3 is CASSERRGKAEAFF. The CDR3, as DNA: TGTGCCAGCAGCGAGAGACGGGGAAAGGCTGAAGCTTTCTTT.